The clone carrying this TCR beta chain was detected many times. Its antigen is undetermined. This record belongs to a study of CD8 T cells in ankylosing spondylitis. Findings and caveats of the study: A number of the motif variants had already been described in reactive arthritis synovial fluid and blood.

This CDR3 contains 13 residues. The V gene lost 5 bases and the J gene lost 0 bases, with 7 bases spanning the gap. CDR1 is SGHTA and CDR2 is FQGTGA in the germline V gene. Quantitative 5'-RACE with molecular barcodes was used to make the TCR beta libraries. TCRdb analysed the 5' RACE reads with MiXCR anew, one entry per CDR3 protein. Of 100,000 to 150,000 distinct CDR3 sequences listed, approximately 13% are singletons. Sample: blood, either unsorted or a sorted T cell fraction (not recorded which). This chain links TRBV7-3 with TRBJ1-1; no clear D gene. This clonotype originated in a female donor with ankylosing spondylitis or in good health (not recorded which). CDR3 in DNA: TGTGCCAGCAGCCCGCACATGAACACTGAAGCTTTCTTT. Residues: CASSPHMNTEAFF.